This T cell receptor (beta chain) was sequenced during a study of T cells in Graves' hyperthyroidism and ophthalmopathy (dated by TCRdb to between 2018 and 2020). Study-wide context: Peripheral blood samples were taken at the time of initial diagnosis, prior to any treatment. To identify TCR V-J signatures that set the groups apart, the researchers used a discovery cohort of more than 95 patients, made up of under 50 with Graves' ophthalmopathy and some 55 with stable Graves' hyperthyroidism. Whether ophthalmopathy could be predicted prospectively was tested in an independent validation cohort made up of roughly 20 hyperthyroidism patients plus 17 patients who later progressed to ophthalmopathy. The roughly 91 discovery patients were randomly split 7:3 into training and test sets. Thyroid tissue and blood T-cell repertoires from about six Graves' hyperthyroidism patients were also compared in the study. After blood sampling, hyperthyroidism patients were treated with methimazole at a starting dose of 30 mg daily, and ophthalmopathy patients were treated with high-dose intravenous methylprednisolone. The paper describes TCR Vbeta CDR3 sequencing of roughly 130 peripheral blood samples, made up of roughly 45 ophthalmopathy patients, around 78 hyperthyroidism patients and roughly 17 progressor patients.

This clonotype showed up many times. It lacks a known antigen. It has no much larger one-base neighbor in the sample; base qualities were not kept. What the work shows at the level of the full study, not this receptor alone: No statistical method was used to fix the sample size in advance, and group allocation was not hidden from the investigators. In validation, the model predicted progression to ophthalmopathy a median of roughly 6.2 months before onset, with about 70% sensitivity and about 72% specificity. Most expanded thyroid clonotypes (frequency above 0.001) were also detected in blood, a finding suggesting that blood repertoires may reflect thyroid immune responses. Ophthalmopathy was separated from stable hyperthyroidism by a 13 V-J signature model, with approximately 89% sensitivity and about 81% specificity obtained in cross-validation and 80%/75% obtained in testing.

Trimming leaves V shorter by 5 bases and J shorter by 1 base, with the junction holding 3 bases beyond the gene matches. Its CDR3 holds 13 amino acids, cysteine through phenylalanine. Left in the record is the CDR3 DNA by itself, 39 bases read in frame from the first base. For CDR1 and CDR2, the germline V gene (reference sequence) lists GTSNPN and SVGIG. Amplification of TCR beta CDR3 regions was carried out from RNA transcripts. A first-round RT-PCR of the TCR CDR3 used the HTBI primer set with the Qiagen OneStep RT-PCR kit. The libraries were constructed in a second round of multiplex PCR and then size-selected and purified. Libraries were sequenced paired-end with 100 bp reads on an Illumina HiSeq2000. From the authors' description of their analysis: SOAPnuke was used to process the raw data, removing reads that contained adapters or uncalled bases, had a mean Phred below 15, or lacked an exact match to the constant primer or identifier. High-quality paired reads were merged with COPE v1.2.5, and unique nucleotide sequences were defined as clonotypes. MiTCR v1.1 was used to align clonotypes to the IMGT TRBV, TRBD and TRBJ reference segments. Analysis was restricted to V-J combinations with a frequency above 0.0001, which covered about 99% of repertoires. The TCS score was defined as F50 (clonal expansion) divided by E x V (chaos), with BLOSUM62-based TCRdist calculated between CDR3 peptides within each V-J. Welch's t-statistics and random forest reduced fewer than 550 V-J features to 13, which were used in a naive Bayes classifier (R e1071). The public reads were run again by TCRdb, first through fastp at Q25 and then through MiXCR, and only productive beta chains were kept. Each CDR3 protein gets just one entry, which takes the most common genes and DNA from the rows behind it. These V and J calls originate from TCRdb's pipeline instead of the authors' own analysis. Present in this sample are fewer than 700,000 distinct CDR3 sequences, 17% of which were seen just once. The biggest ten clones account for approximately 16% of the sample.

Moderately to severely active disease, a Clinical Activity Score of at least 3, a NOSPECS grade of at least 4, and a duration under 3 months were present in ophthalmopathy patients. Exclusion was applied to patients with uncontrolled infections, other autoimmune diseases, pregnancy or lactation. Diagnoses relied on clinical symptoms, serum thyroxine and TRAb, thyroid ultrasound and orbital computed tomography. PBMCs were isolated from around 10 ml of fresh peripheral blood by Ficoll-Paque density gradient centrifugation. Total RNA was extracted with Trizol reagent, and quality was checked on an Agilent 2100 Bioanalyzer.

The sequenced sample consisted of blood. The chain joins TRBV30 to TRBJ1-1, with TRBD1 identical over 8 junction bases. This TCR was recovered from a young woman with Graves' ophthalmopathy. The CDR3 region reads CAWSGTGNTEAFF. The nucleotide sequence is given as TGTGCCTGGTCTGGGACAGGGAACACTGAAGCTTTCTTT.